Below are 27 T cell receptor beta chains sequenced from a single sample in a study of blood T cell repertoires in COVID-19. The method was immunoSEQ multiplex PCR; TCRdb's version includes in-frame clones alone and lacks a portion of them. The data hold more than 200,000 clones, with 80% observed a single time. The sample consisted of PBMCs or T cells enriched from blood (not recorded which). All receptors come from a woman between 35 and 50 years old with acute COVID-19.

This clone was detected a few times. J is TRBJ1-1 and V is TRBV11-2; D gene uncertain. V dropped 3 bases and J dropped 4 bases, with 15 bases sitting between them. Germline CDR1 SGHAT, CDR2 FQNNGV. This CDR3 region has 15 residues. In nucleotides, the CDR3 is TGTGCCAGCAGCTTCTCAACCCTGGCGGTCACTGAAGCTTTCTTT. This encodes CASSFSTLAVTEAFF.

This clone was recorded a few times. This chain links TRBV12-3 or TRBV12-4 with TRBJ1-2; no firm D call. The ends were cut back, 2 bases at V and 4 bases at J, with 8 bases in the middle. This CDR3 region has 13 residues. CDR3 sequence reads: CASSLLPSYGYTF. CDR3 nucleotide sequence: TGTGCCAGCAGTTTATTACCCAGCTATGGCTACACCTTC.

V gene TRBV30 combines with J gene TRBJ1-3, with 9 bases matching TRBD1. The CDR3 totals 18 residues. Looked up from germline, CDR1 is GTSNPN and CDR2 is SVGIG (reference sequence). V lost 5 bases and J lost 0; bases outside the gene matches: 14. CDR3 region: CAWDRVRGQGLSGNTIYF. The CDR3, as DNA: TGTGCCTGGGACCGGGTGAGGGGACAGGGACTCTCTGGAAACACCATATATTTT.

This clone has just one count. This chain uses TRBV7-9 with TRBJ1-1; D remains ambiguous. The V gene lost 2 bases and the J gene lost 1 base, with 11 bases spanning the gap. Germline V gene sequence: CDR1 SEHNR, CDR2 FQNEAQ (reference sequence). CDR3 length: 15 residues. The CDR3 DNA follows: TGTGCCAGCAGCTTATTTCAATCGGGGAACACTGAAGCTTTCTTT. This codes for CASSLFQSGNTEAFF.

A few counts support this clone. CDR3 nucleotides: TGTGCTTCCGAGGACAGGAGCTATGGCTACACCTTC. Its protein product is CASEDRSYGYTF. The V call is TRBV28, the J call TRBJ1-2, with 7 bases lining up with TRBD1. The germline gives CDR1 MDHEN, CDR2 SYDVKM. The CDR3 consists of 12 residues.

CDR3 coding DNA: TGTGCCAGCAGCGTAGCTACCCAGGTTACTGAGCAGTTCTTC. Its translation is CASSVATQVTEQFF. The V call is TRBV9, the J call TRBJ2-1; D uncertain. Trimming cost V 0 bases and J 9 bases, with 13 bases left between them. The CDR3 is made up of 14 amino acids. Germline V lookup: CDR1 SGDLS, CDR2 YYNGEE. Using reference TRBV9 and TRBJ2-1 for the parts outside the CDR3, the full variable domain is DSGVTQTPKHLITATGQRVTLRCSPRSGDLSVYWYQQSLDQGLQFLIQYYNGEERAKGNILERFSAQQFPDLHSELNLSSLELGDSALYFCASSVATQVTEQFFGPGTRLTVL.

The chain carries TRBV29-1 and TRBJ2-3; 13 bases align to TRBD2. V lost 0 bases to trimming and J lost 1 base; unmatched junction nucleotides: 10. Germline-derived CDR1 and CDR2 are SQVTM and ANQGSEA. CDR3 length: 19 amino acids. The CDR3 loop is CSVEDGRTSGRMGTDTQYF. CDR3 nucleotides: TGCAGCGTTGAAGATGGCCGGACTAGCGGGAGAATGGGCACAGATACGCAGTATTTT.

The chain links TRBV10-3 to TRBJ1-1; D ambiguous. The CDR3 is 12 residues long. Trimming shortened V by 8 bases and J by 0 bases, and 7 bases separated the two germline ends. Germline V gives CDR1 ENHRY, CDR2 SYGVKD. This CDR3 is CAIGQMNTEAFF. The DNA of the CDR3 is TGTGCCATCGGCCAGATGAACACTGAAGCTTTCTTT.

The chain is built from TRBV12-5 and TRBJ1-5; 8 bases are a match to TRBD1. Looked up from germline, CDR1 is LGHNT and CDR2 is FRNRAP. The CDR3 extends over 19 amino acids. V lost 1 base, J lost 0 bases, and 11 bases stayed unmatched. Written as DNA, the CDR3 is TGTGCTAGTGGTTTGGCCCCCGGGACAGGCGACCTTAGCAATCAGCCCCAGCATTTT. This encodes CASGLAPGTGDLSNQPQHF.

CDR3 in amino acids: CASSAYLGRGNTIYF. The CDR3 coding sequence is TGTGCCAGCAGCGCTTATTTGGGGAGAGGAAACACCATATATTTT. The rearrangement joins TRBV5-8 to TRBJ1-3; D unresolved. The CDR3 spans 15 residues. The germline V and J ends were trimmed by 4 bases and 4 bases, with 15 bases remaining between them. Germline lookup yields CDR1 SGHTS and CDR2 YDEGEE.

The sample holds one count of this clone. V and J are TRBV28 and TRBJ1-4; D is perhaps TRBD1 (6 bases). Germline CDR1 MDHEN, CDR2 SYDVKM. This CDR3 is built from 15 residues. V lost 2 bases and J 4 bases, leaving 11 bases between the germline ends. CDR3 protein: CASSLQGLGNEKLFF. CDR3 nucleotide sequence: TGTGCCAGCAGTTTACAGGGGCTTGGTAATGAAAAACTGTTTTTT.

The J gene is TRBJ2-3, the V gene TRBV7-3; 8 nucleotides line up with TRBD1. J gave up 1 base and V 2 bases, and 11 bases lay outside the gene matches. CDR1 and CDR2 from the germline V gene are SGHTA and FQGTGA. CDR3 length: 18 amino acids. For the CDR3, the DNA is TGTGCCAGCAGCTTATCGGGACAGGAGTTTGAGGGCACAGATACGCAGTATTTT. Protein sequence: CASSLSGQEFEGTDTQYF.

The chain couples TRBV7-8 to TRBJ2-1; TRBD2 aligns across 11 bases. The CDR3 spans 15 residues. Per germline, CDR1 SGHVS and CDR2 FQNEAQ. J was trimmed by 5 bases and V by 5 bases; bases with no gene match: 5. This chain's CDR3 is CASSLSGRAHNEQFF. The CDR3 region has the DNA TGTGCCAGCAGCCTTAGCGGGAGGGCTCACAATGAGCAGTTCTTC.

The chain has TRBV4-1 and TRBJ1-2; the match to TRBD1 covers 7 bases. CDR3 length equals 15 residues. The ends lost 3 bases at V and 3 bases at J; junction bases unmatched: 7. CDR1 is MGHRA and CDR2 is YSYEKL in the germline V gene. Written as DNA, the CDR3 is TGCGCCAGCAGCCAGAGAACCGGGACAGACTATGGCTACACCTTC. Its protein product is CASSQRTGTDYGYTF.

The chain recombines TRBV7-9 with TRBJ1-1; 9 nucleotides line up with TRBD1. The V segment lost 5 bases and the J segment 0 bases; nucleotides outside the gene matches: 1. The V gene's germline CDR1 is SEHNR and CDR2 FQNEAQ (reference sequence). This CDR3 region has 14 residues. The CDR3 sequence: CASSTGGLNTEAFF. CDR3 in DNA: TGTGCCAGCAGCACAGGGGGCCTGAACACTGAAGCTTTCTTT.

The chain links TRBV4-2 to TRBJ2-1; D is unresolved. The length of the CDR3 is 12 residues. Germline V lookup: CDR1 LGHNA, CDR2 YNFKEQ. The V end lost 4 bases, the J end lost 3 bases, and 4 bases lay between the germline ends. CDR3 coding DNA: TGTGCCAGCAGCCCTAACTACAATGAGCAGTTCTTC. Amino acids: CASSPNYNEQFF.

The rearrangement joins TRBV7-9 to TRBJ2-7, with 8 bases identical to TRBD1. The CDR3 totals 15 residues. V lost 5 bases, J lost 2 bases, and 8 bases stayed unmatched. Germline CDR1 and CDR2: SEHNR and FQNEAQ (reference sequence). The CDR3 DNA reads as TGTGCCAGCAGCCCCGGACAGGGCGAGGCCTACGAGCAGTACTTC. This translates into CASSPGQGEAYEQYF.

The V call is TRBV27, the J call TRBJ1-2; TRBD1 might be the D (5 bases). V dropped 3 bases and J dropped 5 bases, with 16 bases sitting between them. CDR3 size: 15 residues. Germline-derived CDR1 and CDR2 are MNHEY and SMNVEV (reference sequence). This CDR3 is CASSFSGLSGYGYTF. CDR3 DNA sequence: TGTGCCAGCAGTTTTTCAGGGTTATCAGGGTATGGCTACACCTTC.

The rearrangement links TRBV5-4 to TRBJ2-3; D gene uncertain. Germline lookup yields CDR1 SGHNT and CDR2 YYREEE (reference sequence). Trimming pared 0 bases from V and 0 bases from J, leaving 11 bases between. CDR3 length: 16 amino acids. CDR3 in amino acids: CASSLGGSSSTDTQYF. The CDR3 nucleotides read TGTGCCAGCAGCTTGGGAGGCAGCTCTAGCACAGATACGCAGTATTTT.

The genes are TRBV19 and TRBJ1-3; D gene unclear. Per germline, CDR1 LNHDA and CDR2 SQIVND (reference sequence). The CDR3 consists of 13 residues. V lost 5 bases to trimming and J lost 1 base, with 6 bases between them. CDR3 amino acids: CASSSGSGNTIYF. As DNA, the CDR3 is TGTGCCAGTAGTTCGGGATCTGGAAACACCATATATTTT.

The gene calls are TRBV10-1 and TRBJ2-7; 12 bases are a match to TRBD2. This CDR3 contains 18 residues. Germline V lookup: CDR1 WNHNN, CDR2 SYGVQD (reference sequence). With V trimmed by 6 bases and J by 1 base, 13 bases remained unmatched. CDR3 nucleotide sequence: TGCGCCAGCAGAGGACTAGCGGGGACTGTGGGGTGGTCCTACGAGCAGTACTTC. Its protein is CASRGLAGTVGWSYEQYF.

The V call is TRBV12-3 or TRBV12-4, the J call TRBJ1-5, with D unresolved. The CDR3 length is 12 residues. The V gene lost 7 bases and the J gene lost 9 bases, with 13 bases spanning the gap. The CDR3 spells CASTDGVRPQHF. CDR3 nucleotide sequence: TGTGCCAGCACTGACGGGGTACGGCCCCAGCATTTT.

The chain carries TRBV5-4 and TRBJ1-6, with D possibly TRBD1 on 6 matching bases. The germline V and J ends were trimmed by 1 base and 7 bases, with 12 bases remaining between them. CDR1 and CDR2 from the germline V gene are SGHNT and YYREEE (reference sequence). This CDR3 contains 15 residues. CDR3 nucleotides: TGTGCCAGCAGCTTGAAGGGCAGGGGCAATTCACCCCTCCACTTT. Translated: CASSLKGRGNSPLHF.

The chain recombines TRBV5-1 with TRBJ2-1; 7 bases are shared with TRBD1. Losses at the gene ends were 0 bases for V and 8 bases for J; bases not matched to a gene: 8. The CDR3 loop spans 15 amino acids. Germline-derived CDR1 and CDR2 are SGHRS and YFSETQ. This CDR3 is CASSLGTGDIDEQFF. The CDR3 coding sequence is TGCGCCAGCAGCTTGGGTACAGGGGATATCGATGAGCAGTTCTTC.

This clone was seen only a few times. The chain couples TRBV5-1 to TRBJ2-2, with D maybe TRBD2 (5 bases). Germline values: CDR1 SGHRS, CDR2 YFSETQ. This CDR3 has 15 amino acids. Trimming took 2 bases from V and 7 from J, leaving 15 bases between them. The CDR3 DNA is TGCGCCAGCAGCTTTAGTGGGAGTGAGAACGGGGAGCTGTTTTTT. Its protein is CASSFSGSENGELFF. Drawing the rest from reference TRBV5-1 and TRBJ2-2, the complete variable domain is KAGVTQTPRYLIKTRGQQVTLSCSPISGHRSVSWYQQTPGQGLQFLFEYFSETQRNKGNFPGRFSGRQFSNSRSEMNVSTLELGDSALYLCASSFSGSENGELFFGEGSRLTVL.

The chain carries TRBV13 and TRBJ1-2, with 9 bases that match TRBD1. CDR3 length: 15 amino acids. The ends lost 5 bases at V and 1 base at J; junction bases unmatched: 5. The germline V gene has CDR1 PRHDT and CDR2 FYEKMQ (reference sequence). CDR3 nucleotide sequence: TGTGCCAGCAGCCGGACGGGACAGGGTAACTATGGCTACACCTTC. Translation gives CASSRTGQGNYGYTF.

The chain joins TRBV30 to TRBJ1-5; TRBD1 is a possible D gene (5 bases). CDR1 GTSNPN and CDR2 SVGIG come from the germline V gene (reference sequence). The CDR3 has 13 amino acids. The V and J ends lost 2 bases and 3 bases respectively, with 8 bases between them. The CDR3 DNA is TGTGCCTGGAGTACGACAGCCAATCAGCCCCAGCATTTT. Translated, it gives CAWSTTANQPQHF.